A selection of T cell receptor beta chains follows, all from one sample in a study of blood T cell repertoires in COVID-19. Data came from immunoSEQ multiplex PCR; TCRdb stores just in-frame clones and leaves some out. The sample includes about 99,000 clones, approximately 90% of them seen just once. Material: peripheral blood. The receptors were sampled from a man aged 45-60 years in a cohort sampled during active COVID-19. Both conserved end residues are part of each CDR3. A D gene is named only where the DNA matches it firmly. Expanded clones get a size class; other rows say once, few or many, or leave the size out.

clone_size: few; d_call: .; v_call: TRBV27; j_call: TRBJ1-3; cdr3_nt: TGTGCCAGCAGTACCCCTAGACGACAGGTGGGAGCCTCTGGAAACACCATATATTTT; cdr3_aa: CASSTPRRQVGASGNTIYF
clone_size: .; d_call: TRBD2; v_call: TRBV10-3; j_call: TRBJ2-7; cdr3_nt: TGTGCCATCAGTGGGACTAGCGGGGGGCCATCCTACGAGCAGTACTTC; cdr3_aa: CAISGTSGGPSYEQYF
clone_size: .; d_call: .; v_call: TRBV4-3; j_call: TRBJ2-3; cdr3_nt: TGCGCCAGCAGCCAAGAACCCGGGGAGAAGGGTACGCAGTATTTT; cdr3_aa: CASSQEPGEKGTQYF
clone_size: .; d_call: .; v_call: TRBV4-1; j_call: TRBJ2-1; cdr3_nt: TGCGCCAGCAGCCAAGATGATACAGGGCTCTACAATGAGCAGTTCTTC; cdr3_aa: CASSQDDTGLYNEQFF
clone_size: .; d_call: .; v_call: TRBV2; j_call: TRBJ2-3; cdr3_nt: TGTGCCAGCAGTGATATCGGGGGTAGCACAGATACGCAGTATTTT; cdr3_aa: CASSDIGGSTDTQYF
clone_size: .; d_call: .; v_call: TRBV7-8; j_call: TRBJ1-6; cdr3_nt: TGTGCCAGCAGCGAGCGCAAATCACCCCTCCACTTT; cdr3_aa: CASSERKSPLHF
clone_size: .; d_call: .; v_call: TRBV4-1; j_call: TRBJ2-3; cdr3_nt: TGCGCCAGCAGCCTCTCCACCGGGGAAACGCAGTATTTT; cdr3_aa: CASSLSTGETQYF
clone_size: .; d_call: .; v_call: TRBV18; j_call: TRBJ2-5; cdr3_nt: TGTGCCAGCTCTCCCGTTCAAGAGACCCAGTACTTC; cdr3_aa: CASSPVQETQYF
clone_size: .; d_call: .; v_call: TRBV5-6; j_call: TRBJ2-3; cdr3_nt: TGTGCCAGCAGCTTGGGAAGGGGGGGACAAGATACGCAGTATTTT; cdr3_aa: CASSLGRGGQDTQYF
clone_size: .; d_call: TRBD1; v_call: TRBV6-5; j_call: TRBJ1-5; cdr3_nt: TGTGCCAGCAGGGGACAGGGGGCTAGCAATCAGCCCCAGCATTTT; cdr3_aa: CASRGQGASNQPQHF
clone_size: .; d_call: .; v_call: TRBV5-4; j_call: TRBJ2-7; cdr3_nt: TGTGCCAGCACCTCGACAGATAATTACGAGCAGTACTTC; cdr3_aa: CASTSTDNYEQYF